This T cell receptor beta chain comes out of a study of T cell repertoires in cytomegalovirus infection. Study summary: Public TCR beta signatures marked donors with CMV infection and the matching HLA.

Germline V gene data show CDR1 as SGHTA and CDR2 as FQGNSA. Trimming took off 1 base at V and 6 bases at J, with 16 bases between the two ends. CDR3 length: 16 residues. Each CDR3 protein gets one entry after TCRdb re-called the reads with MiXCR. Of around 290,000 distinct CDR3 sequences in the sample, roughly 25% were seen once. This clonotype turned up a few times. Its matching antigen is unknown. Study conclusions and caveats: Within the response measured ex vivo, HLA-C-restricted CMV-specific TCR beta clonotypes were dominant. Cumulative frequency of public TCR beta families picked out carriers of CMV plus the relevant HLA.

The sequence derives from a human donor in good health (CMV status not recorded). Some clones in this sample may be carry-over from other donors' samples. The V call is TRBV7-2, the J call TRBJ2-1; D unresolved. What was sequenced was PBMCs. CDR3 bases: TGTGCCAGCAGCTTAGTAGGTCGGGTCGGTGGCAATGAGCAGTTCTTC. Translation: CASSLVGRVGGNEQFF.